Listed below are T cell receptor beta chains from one sample, sequenced in a study of blood T cell repertoires in COVID-19. Produced via immunoSEQ multiplex PCR; TCRdb's table is partial and in-frame only. Counted here are tens of thousands of clones, 75% to 90% occurring once; the ten biggest clones make up roughly an eighth. The specimen sequenced was peripheral blood. These receptors all come from a human donor with active COVID-19. The donor label of this sample is uncertain. Each CDR3 is given with its conserved first and last residue. D genes are given only for firm matches. Size values are once, few and many counts, or a class for expanded clones, and some rows have none.

>TRBD1|TRBV7-3|18|TRBJ2-2|.
CASSLTGQSMVNTGELFF
TGTGCCAGCAGCTTAACGGGACAGAGCATGGTGAACACCGGGGAGCTGTTTTTT
>.|TRBV12-3/TRBV12-4|13|TRBJ1-1|.
CASSLGGRTEAFF
TGTGCCAGCAGTTTAGGGGGGAGGACTGAAGCTTTCTTT
>.|TRBV6-5|16|TRBJ1-3|.
CASSYGPEVSGNTIYF
TGTGCCAGCAGTTACGGGCCTGAAGTATCTGGAAACACCATATATTTT
>TRBD1|TRBV29-1|12|TRBJ1-2|.
CSVDRGNYGYTF
TGCAGCGTTGACAGGGGGAACTATGGCTACACCTTC
>.|TRBV19|15|TRBJ1-1|.
CASSPGAGANTEAFF
TGTGCCAGTAGTCCAGGGGCGGGGGCTAACACTGAAGCTTTCTTT
>.|TRBV5-5|13|TRBJ1-2|few
CASSLWAGRGYTF
TGTGCCAGCAGCTTGTGGGCTGGGCGCGGCTACACCTTC
>TRBD1|TRBV27|13|TRBJ1-4|few
CASSFRAGGKLFF
TGTGCCAGCAGTTTTCGGGCAGGGGGAAAACTGTTTTTT
>.|TRBV11-2|15|TRBJ2-5|.
CASRRPGQRQETQYF
TGTGCCAGCAGAAGGCCGGGACAACGACAAGAGACCCAGTACTTC
>.|TRBV28|11|TRBJ1-1|.
CASSGRTEAFF
TGTGCCAGCTCGGGAAGAACTGAAGCTTTCTTT
>.|TRBV7-3|13|TRBJ1-1|.
CASSLSVNTEAFF
TGTGCCAGCAGCTTAAGCGTGAACACTGAAGCTTTCTTT
>TRBD2|TRBV24-1|16|TRBJ2-1|.
CATSDRWTSVYNEQFF
TGTGCCACCAGTGACCGATGGACTAGCGTGTACAATGAGCAGTTCTTC
>.|TRBV6-5|13|TRBJ2-2|.
CASTTPATGELFF
TGTGCCAGCACGACTCCCGCCACCGGGGAGCTGTTTTTT
>.|TRBV7-9|16|TRBJ2-3|.
CASSHWGRGAVDTQYF
TGTGCCAGCAGCCACTGGGGGAGGGGGGCCGTTGATACGCAGTATTTT
>.|TRBV6-2/TRBV6-3|14|TRBJ2-2|.
CASSRLGRTGELFF
TGTGCCAGCAGCCGACTAGGTCGAACCGGGGAGCTGTTTTTT
>TRBD2|TRBV28|13|TRBJ2-1|.
CASSVAGGGEQFF
TGTGCCAGCAGCGTAGCGGGAGGGGGGGAGCAGTTCTTC
>TRBD2|TRBV5-4|14|TRBJ2-3|.
CASSLGRGEDTQYF
TGTGCCAGCAGCTTGGGGCGGGGGGAAGATACGCAGTATTTT
>.|TRBV30|12|TRBJ1-1|.
CACLGGGLVAFF
TGTGCCTGCCTGGGGGGGGGATTGGTAGCTTTCTTT
>.|TRBV20-1|12|TRBJ2-1|.
CSASRTPDEQFF
TGCAGTGCTAGTCGCACTCCCGATGAGCAGTTCTTC
>TRBD1|TRBV2|14|TRBJ1-5|.
CASRPGQGNQPQHF
TGTGCCAGCAGGCCGGGACAGGGCAATCAGCCCCAGCATTTT
>.|TRBV5-8|12|TRBJ1-3|.
CASTPRGNTIYF
TGTGCCAGCACTCCTAGGGGAAACACCATATATTTT
>TRBD2|TRBV4-1|18|TRBJ2-1|few
CASSQVDLGRVSYNEQFF
TGCGCCAGCAGCCAAGTGGATCTCGGGAGGGTCTCCTACAATGAGCAGTTCTTC
>.|TRBV4-1|15|TRBJ2-7|.
CASSQVIPGSYEQYF
TGCGCCAGCAGCCAAGTGATACCGGGATCCTACGAGCAGTACTTC
>TRBD2|TRBV18|13|TRBJ2-7|.
CASSGTSGYEQYF
TGTGCCAGCTCAGGGACTAGCGGCTACGAGCAGTACTTC
>.|TRBV19|15|TRBJ1-4|few
CASSPIGQIDEKLFF
TGTGCCAGTAGTCCAATCGGACAGATCGATGAAAAACTGTTTTTT
>TRBD2|TRBV11-2|14|TRBJ2-1|.
CASHSGGYYNEQFF
TGTGCCAGCCACTCCGGGGGGTACTACAATGAGCAGTTCTTC
>.|TRBV3-1/TRBV3-2|11|TRBJ1-1|.
CASSLQAEAFF
TGTGCCAGCAGCCTACAAGCTGAAGCTTTCTTT
>.|TRBV3-1/TRBV3-2|14|TRBJ2-5|once
CASSQVGGPETQYF
TGTGCCAGCAGCCAAGTGGGGGGGCCAGAGACCCAGTACTTC
>.|TRBV27|16|TRBJ2-3|once
CASHKNPGTGTDTQYF
TGTGCCAGTCACAAAAATCCCGGGACTGGCACAGATACGCAGTATTTT
>.|TRBV5-5|12|TRBJ1-1|.
CASSSRTGVAFF
TGTGCCAGCAGTTCCAGGACGGGAGTAGCTTTCTTT
>.|TRBV2|13|TRBJ1-1|.
CASSLNLNTEAFF
TGTGCCAGCAGCCTCAACTTGAACACTGAAGCTTTCTTT
>.|TRBV7-2|15|TRBJ1-5|.
CASSSGGGRNQPQHF
TGTGCCAGCAGCTCTGGGGGAGGGAGGAATCAGCCCCAGCATTTT
>TRBD1|TRBV30|17|TRBJ1-5|.
CAWSSGQGQYSNQPQHF
TGTGCCTGGAGCAGCGGACAGGGCCAATATAGCAATCAGCCCCAGCATTTT
>.|TRBV7-8|15|TRBJ2-7|.
CASSRVGRLTYEQYF
TGTGCCAGCAGCCGGGTGGGCAGACTAACCTACGAGCAGTACTTC
>TRBD2|TRBV29-1|13|TRBJ2-7|few
CSAKLAGEPEQYF
TGCAGCGCCAAACTAGCGGGAGAACCCGAGCAGTACTTC
>.|TRBV2|14|TRBJ1-6|.
CASRGDSYNSPLHF
TGTGCCAGCAGAGGGGATTCCTATAATTCACCCCTCCACTTT
>.|TRBV5-5|17|TRBJ2-3|.
CASSWLTGYISSDTQYF
TGTGCCAGCAGCTGGCTTACAGGGTATATTTCTTCGGATACGCAGTATTTT
>.|TRBV2|14|TRBJ1-1|.
CASSEIRGNTEAFF
TGTGCCAGCAGTGAAATTCGGGGGAACACTGAAGCTTTCTTT
>TRBD1|TRBV11-2|15|TRBJ1-2|.
CASSLRQGGSYGYTF
TGTGCCAGCAGCCTCAGACAGGGAGGATCCTATGGCTACACCTTC
>.|TRBV6-6|14|TRBJ1-6|.
CASKTEGYNSPLHF
TGTGCCAGCAAAACAGAGGGATATAATTCACCCCTCCACTTT
>TRBD1|TRBV18|13|TRBJ2-3|.
CASASDRGDTQYF
TGTGCCAGCGCGTCGGACAGGGGAGATACGCAGTATTTT
>.|TRBV19|15|TRBJ1-3|few
CASSIAHRAGNTIYF
TGTGCCAGTAGTATAGCTCACAGGGCTGGAAACACCATATATTTT
>.|TRBV19|14|TRBJ2-3|.
CASSYPGPTDTQYF
TGTGCCAGTAGTTATCCAGGGCCCACAGATACGCAGTATTTT
>TRBD2|TRBV5-1|14|TRBJ2-3|.
CASSLGTSGGTQYF
TGCGCCAGCAGCTTGGGGACTAGCGGCGGTACGCAGTATTTT
>TRBD2|TRBV2|16|TRBJ2-7|.
CASSEGLGGARNEQYF
TGTGCCAGCAGTGAAGGACTCGGGGGGGCGAGGAACGAGCAGTACTTC
>.|TRBV5-1|15|TRBJ2-2|.
CASSLGQLNTGELFF
TGCGCCAGCAGCTTGGGACAGCTTAACACCGGGGAGCTGTTTTTT
>.|TRBV25-1|14|TRBJ1-2|once
CASSEQGFTYGYTF
TGTGCCAGCAGTGAACAGGGGTTTACCTATGGCTACACCTTC
>TRBD1|TRBV29-1|13|TRBJ1-2|.
CSVDRDRGHGYTF
TGCAGCGTTGACCGTGACAGGGGCCATGGCTACACCTTC
>.|TRBV12-3/TRBV12-4|13|TRBJ2-3|.
CASSLELWDTQYF
TGTGCCAGCAGTCTCGAGTTGTGGGATACGCAGTATTTT
>.|TRBV30|13|TRBJ2-2|.
CAWRSMEAGELFF
TGTGCCTGGAGGTCCATGGAGGCCGGGGAGCTGTTTTTT
>.|TRBV11-2|15|TRBJ1-6|few
CASSLQGSHNSPLHF
TGTGCCAGCAGCCTGCAGGGTTCCCATAATTCACCCCTCCACTTT
>TRBD2|TRBV14|16|TRBJ2-3|.
CASSRWTSGVTDTQYF
TGTGCCAGCAGCCGTTGGACTAGCGGGGTCACAGATACGCAGTATTTT
>TRBD1|TRBV30|14|TRBJ2-7|.
CAWSGTGGPYEQYF
TGTGCCTGGAGTGGGACAGGGGGCCCCTACGAGCAGTACTTC
>TRBD1|TRBV27|15|TRBJ2-7|.
CASSPGQGSPYEQYF
TGTGCCAGCAGTCCCGGACAGGGAAGTCCCTACGAGCAGTACTTC
>.|TRBV2|13|TRBJ1-2|.
CASSSGIDYGYTF
TGTGCCAGCAGTTCAGGGATCGACTATGGCTACACCTTC
>TRBD1|TRBV4-3|17|TRBJ1-6|.
CASSQGAGGSYNSPLHF
TGCGCCAGCAGCCAAGGGGCAGGGGGCTCCTATAATTCACCCCTCCACTTT
>.|TRBV15|14|TRBJ2-3|.
CATGLGRGTDTQYF
TGTGCCACCGGCCTTGGGCGGGGCACAGATACGCAGTATTTT
>.|TRBV18|14|TRBJ2-7|.
CASSLAGTTYEQYF
TGTGCCAGCTCACTAGCCGGGACAACCTACGAGCAGTACTTC